Below, 27 T cell receptor beta chains from the same sample are listed, as sequenced in a study of blood T cell repertoires in COVID-19. The assay was immunoSEQ multiplex PCR, and TCRdb's table has in-frame clones only and misses some. Counted here are around 260,000 clones, around nine tenths occurring once; the ten biggest clones make up 0.9% to 1.2%. Sequencing was performed on PBMCs or T cells enriched from blood (not recorded which). The receptor source for this set is a woman aged 25 to 39 who had recovered from COVID-19.

V usage is TRBV3-1 (or the pseudogene TRBV3-2) and J usage is TRBJ2-2; 9 bases align to TRBD2. Germline V gene lookup returns CDR1 LGHDT and CDR2 YNNKEL (reference sequence). This CDR3 contains 15 residues. The V and J ends lost 4 bases and 2 bases, in that order; junction bases with no gene match: 2. CDR3 loop: CASSPLAGNTGELFF. Here the CDR3 DNA reads TGTGCCAGCAGCCCGCTAGCGGGAAACACCGGGGAGCTGTTTTTT.

The chain joins TRBV5-1 to TRBJ1-5; D may be TRBD1 (6 bases). Germline V gives CDR1 SGHRS, CDR2 YFSETQ. Trimming took 0 bases from V and 3 from J, leaving 10 bases between them. The CDR3 has 15 residues. The CDR3 protein is CASSLGQDDNQPQHF. As DNA, the CDR3 is TGCGCCAGCAGCTTGGGACAGGACGACAATCAGCCCCAGCATTTT.

The chain uses TRBV21-1 and TRBJ1-1; the DNA was not used to check the table's D call, TRBD1. TRBV21-1 is deemed a pseudogene. The CDR3 is made up of 19 amino acids. The CDR3 loop reads CASSKWKWGTGGLRTEAFF. CDR3 bases: TGTGCCAGCAGCAAATGGAAGTGGGGGACAGGGGGCTTGAGGACTGAAGCTTTCTTT.

V is TRBV4-2 and J is TRBJ2-3; 13 bases are shared with TRBD2. Germline lookup yields CDR1 LGHNA and CDR2 YNFKEQ. CDR3 length: 15 amino acids. Trimming took 6 bases from V and 4 from J; bases not matched to a gene: 4. CDR3 DNA sequence: TGTGCCAGCAGAACTAGCGGGAGGGAAGCAGATACGCAGTATTTT. As protein: CASRTSGREADTQYF.

The count of this clone is one. The chain joins TRBV27 to TRBJ1-2; 7 nucleotides match TRBD1. Germline CDR1 MNHEY, CDR2 SMNVEV (reference sequence). The CDR3 sequence is 16 residues long. Trimming removed 0 bases from V and 3 bases from J; junction bases left unmatched: 7. In DNA, the CDR3 is TGTGCCAGCAGTTTATCGGCTGGGACAGCGTACTATGGCTACACCTTC. Translated, it gives CASSLSAGTAYYGYTF.

This sequence joins TRBV28 and TRBJ1-4, with 11 bases lining up with TRBD1. This CDR3 contains 17 residues. Germline loops: CDR1 MDHEN, CDR2 SYDVKM. V was clipped by 5 bases and J by 1 base; unmatched bases: 6. The CDR3 coding sequence is TGTGCCAGCAGTACGGACAGGGGGCTAGAAACTAATGAAAAACTGTTTTTT. It translates to CASSTDRGLETNEKLFF.

The chain carries TRBV27 and TRBJ2-1, with 7 bases aligning to TRBD1. Germline V gives CDR1 MNHEY, CDR2 SMNVEV (reference sequence). The CDR3 is 13 amino acids. V was pared by 7 bases and J by 4 bases, with 4 bases of the junction left unmatched. CDR3 protein: CASTPGQYNEQFF. The DNA for the CDR3 is TGTGCCAGCACCCCGGGACAGTACAATGAGCAGTTCTTC.

V is TRBV7-2 and J is TRBJ2-4; TRBD2 aligns across 11 bases. CDR3 size: 19 residues. With V trimmed by 5 bases and J by 6 bases, 18 bases remained unmatched. Germline values: CDR1 SGHTA, CDR2 FQGNSA. The CDR3 reads CASSRDSGRALGPGNIQYF. DNA for the CDR3: TGTGCCAGCAGCCGTGATAGCGGGAGGGCCCTCGGGCCGGGAAACATTCAGTACTTC.

Comments on this clone: The same CDR3 arises from other DNA sequences in this sample as well. V gene TRBV6-2 or TRBV6-3 combines with J gene TRBJ2-1; 14 bases line up with TRBD2. Trimming at V came to 2 bases and at J to 7 bases, leaving 1 base not matched to a gene. The CDR3 spans 15 residues. Germline values: CDR1 MNHEY, CDR2 SVGEGT. The CDR3 reads CASSYGTSGSNEQFF. The CDR3 bases are TGTGCCAGCAGTTACGGGACTAGCGGGAGTAATGAGCAGTTCTTC.

This sequence joins TRBV19 and TRBJ2-1, with unresolved D. This CDR3 region has 13 residues. Germline loops: CDR1 LNHDA, CDR2 SQIVND (reference sequence). Trimming took off 3 bases at V and 4 bases at J, with 7 bases between the two ends. The DNA for the CDR3 is TGTGCCAGTAGTATTAACAGATACAATGAGCAGTTCTTC. Protein product: CASSINRYNEQFF.

This clone has just a few counts. The chain couples TRBV11-2 to TRBJ2-5; possibly TRBD1 for D (6 bases). Germline V gene lookup returns CDR1 SGHAT and CDR2 FQNNGV. This CDR3 comprises 13 residues. V was cut by 1 base and J by 5 bases, with 8 bases left in between. The CDR3 DNA sequence: TGTGCCAGCAGCTTAGTGGGGGCGGAGACCCAGTACTTC. Translating it yields CASSLVGAETQYF.

The chain has TRBV18 and TRBJ1-3; TRBD1 might be the D (5 bases). From germline, CDR1 is KGHSH and CDR2 LQKENI. CDR3 size: 17 residues. V was pared by 0 bases and J by 0 bases, with 12 bases between. The CDR3 nucleotides read TGTGCCAGCTCACCACCGCTTAGGGGAAGCTCTGGAAACACCATATATTTT. Translated, it gives CASSPPLRGSSGNTIYF.

This clone is a singleton in its sample. This chain joins TRBV7-3 and TRBJ2-1, with 12 bases that match TRBD2. The CDR3 is 15 residues long. The germline V gene encodes CDR1 SGHTA and CDR2 FQGTGA. With V trimmed by 5 bases and J by 8 bases, 7 bases remained unmatched. The CDR3 DNA is TGTGCCAGCAGCCTGACTAGCGGGAGTTGGGATGAGCAGTTCTTC. Amino acid sequence: CASSLTSGSWDEQFF. The full variable domain, in which reference TRBV7-3 and TRBJ2-1 provide the parts outside the CDR3, is GAGVSQTPSNKVTEKGKYVELRCDPISGHTALYWYRQSLGQGPEFLIYFQGTGAADDSGLPNDRFFAVRPEGSVSTLKIQRTERGDSAVYLCASSLTSGSWDEQFFGPGTRLTVL.

This clone was seen a single time. The rearrangement links TRBV7-3 to TRBJ2-7; no clear D gene. Germline loops: CDR1 SGHTA, CDR2 FQGTGA. The germline V and J ends were trimmed by 5 bases and 0 bases, with 11 bases remaining between them. CDR3 size: 14 residues. CDR3 nucleotides: TGTGCCAGCAGCCCAACATCTTCCTCCTACGAGCAGTACTTC. It specifies CASSPTSSSYEQYF.

The V and J genes are TRBV4-2 and TRBJ1-6, with TRBD1 matching over 12 bases. V was pared by 3 bases and J by 10 bases, with 10 bases of the junction left unmatched. From germline, CDR1 is LGHNA and CDR2 YNFKEQ. The CDR3 consists of 17 residues. CDR3 in DNA: TGTGCCAGCAGCCAGGCCCAGGGACAGGGGGCAAGATCACCCCTCCACTTT. It translates to CASSQAQGQGARSPLHF.

The CDR3 nucleotides are TGTGCCAGCAGCGGACAGCCAAGAGCTAACTATGGCTACACCTTC. Encoded protein: CASSGQPRANYGYTF. The chain uses TRBV6-2 or TRBV6-3 and TRBJ1-2, with D maybe TRBD1 (6 bases). The V end lost 6 bases, the J end lost 0 bases, and 14 bases lay between the germline ends. The CDR3 sequence is 15 residues long. The germline V gene has CDR1 MNHEY and CDR2 SVGEGT.

CDR3 nucleotide sequence: TGTGCCAGTAGTTCAGGGGGGACAGGGCCGGGTCAGCCCCAGCATTTT. It yields the protein CASSSGGTGPGQPQHF. This rearrangement joins TRBV19 to TRBJ1-5; 9 bases are shared with TRBD1. The CDR3 runs to 16 residues. Germline CDR1 LNHDA, CDR2 SQIVND (reference sequence). Germline trimming cut 5 bases from V and 6 bases from J; bases unmatched to any gene: 11.

The CDR3 region is CASSLVSLVQYF. DNA for the CDR3: TGTGCCAGCAGCCTTGTCAGCCTAGTTCAGTACTTC. The J gene is TRBJ2-7, the V gene TRBV7-9; D remains ambiguous. The CDR3 extends over 12 amino acids. Trimming pared 5 bases from V and 10 bases from J, leaving 15 bases between. Germline CDR1 SEHNR, CDR2 FQNEAQ (reference sequence).

The chain is built from TRBV19 and TRBJ1-2, with 8 bases lining up with TRBD1. CDR1 and CDR2 from the germline V gene are LNHDA and SQIVND (reference sequence). V gave up 6 bases and J gave up 7 bases; unmatched junction bases: 10. The CDR3 length is 14 residues. CDR3 nucleotide sequence: TGTGCCAGTAGCCCGACAGGGGATCTTTCTGGCTACACCTTC. Translated: CASSPTGDLSGYTF.

The chain links TRBV19 to TRBJ1-2; a weak D match, TRBD1 (6 bases). V dropped 1 base and J dropped 5 bases, with 14 bases sitting between them. In germline, CDR1 is LNHDA, CDR2 SQIVND (reference sequence). The CDR3 consists of 15 residues. The CDR3 DNA reads as TGTGCCAGTAGTATAGCTCGGGGCGGACAGTATGGCTACACCTTC. Translated, it gives CASSIARGGQYGYTF.

V and J are TRBV6-1 and TRBJ1-2; 7 bases match TRBD1. In germline, CDR1 is MNHNS, CDR2 SASEGT. The length of the CDR3 is 14 residues. V lost 6 bases and J lost 7; bases outside the gene matches: 11. The DNA for the CDR3 is TGTGCCAGCAGCCCCCAATCACAGGGGTTTGGCTACACCTTC. Protein: CASSPQSQGFGYTF.

V gene TRBV27 combines with J gene TRBJ1-2; a possible D gene is TRBD1 (6 bases). V was shortened by 4 bases and J by 4 bases, with 13 bases between the two germline ends. Germline values: CDR1 MNHEY, CDR2 SMNVEV (reference sequence). The length of the CDR3 is 14 residues. The DNA of the CDR3 is TGTGCCAGCAGTTCCAGGGAGGGGGTCTATGGCTACACCTTC. It encodes CASSSREGVYGYTF.

V gene TRBV14 combines with J gene TRBJ2-5, with TRBD2 matching 10 bases. CDR3 length: 16 amino acids. The ends lost 4 bases at V and 2 bases at J; junction bases unmatched: 7. Germline loops: CDR1 SGHDN, CDR2 FVKESK. CDR3 residues: CASSPPLAGPQETQYF. For the CDR3, the DNA is TGTGCCAGCAGCCCGCCACTAGCGGGACCGCAAGAGACCCAGTACTTC. Filled out from reference TRBV14 and TRBJ2-5, the complete variable domain reads EAGVTQFPSHSVIEKGQTVTLRCDPISGHDNLYWYRRVMGKEIKFLLHFVKESKQDESGMPNNRFLAERTGGTYSTLKVQPAELEDSGVYFCASSPPLAGPQETQYFGPGTRLLVL.

This chain uses TRBV7-9 with TRBJ1-5; D remains unclear. The V gene lost 1 base and the J gene lost 7 bases, with 11 bases spanning the gap. Germline V gene data show CDR1 as SEHNR and CDR2 as FQNEAQ (reference sequence). CDR3 length: 14 residues. The CDR3 here is CASSLGEGHQPQHF. CDR3 nucleotide sequence: TGTGCCAGCAGCTTAGGAGAGGGCCACCAGCCCCAGCATTTT.

The chain uses TRBV3-1 (or the pseudogene TRBV3-2) and TRBJ2-2; 9 bases match TRBD2. J lost 6 bases, V lost 1 base, and 3 bases had no gene match. CDR3 length equals 15 residues. Germline assignment: CDR1 LGHDT and CDR2 YNNKEL (reference sequence). This chain's CDR3 is CASSQVGLAPGELFF. The CDR3 coding sequence is TGTGCCAGCAGCCAAGTGGGACTAGCTCCCGGGGAGCTGTTTTTT.

The chain links TRBV19 to TRBJ2-1, with D possibly TRBD1 on 6 matching bases. The germline V gene encodes CDR1 LNHDA and CDR2 SQIVND (reference sequence). V lost 7 bases and J lost 4, with 11 bases in between. The CDR3 covers 13 residues. CDR3 bases: TGTGCCAGTACTATCGGACAGTACAATGAGCAGTTCTTC. As protein: CASTIGQYNEQFF. The whole variable domain, remainder taken from reference TRBV19 and TRBJ2-1, is DGGITQSPKYLFRKEGQNVTLSCEQNLNHDAMYWYRQDPGQGLRLIYYSQIVNDFQKGDIAEGYSVSREKKESFPLTVTSAQKNPTAFYLCASTIGQYNEQFFGPGTRLTVL.

The chain links TRBV7-2 to TRBJ2-2, with a possible D match to TRBD1 (5 bases). CDR3 length equals 16 residues. The V gene's germline CDR1 is SGHTA and CDR2 FQGNSA. The V gene lost 5 bases and the J gene lost 5 bases, with 18 bases spanning the gap. CDR3 in DNA: TGTGCCAGCAGCCAAGACGCCTTAGGGGTTACCGGGGAGCTGTTTTTT. It is translated as CASSQDALGVTGELFF.